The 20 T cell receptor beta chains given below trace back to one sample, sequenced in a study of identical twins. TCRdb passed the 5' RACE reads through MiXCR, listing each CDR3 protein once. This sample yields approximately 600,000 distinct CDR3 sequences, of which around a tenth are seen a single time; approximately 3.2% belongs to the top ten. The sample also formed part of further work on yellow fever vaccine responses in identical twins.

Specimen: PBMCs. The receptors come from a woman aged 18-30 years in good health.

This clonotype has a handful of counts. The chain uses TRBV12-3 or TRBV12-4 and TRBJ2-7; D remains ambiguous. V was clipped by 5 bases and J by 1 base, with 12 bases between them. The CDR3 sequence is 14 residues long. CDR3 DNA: TGTGCCAGCAGTATCGGGCACACGTCCTACGAGCAGTACTTC. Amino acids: CASSIGHTSYEQYF.

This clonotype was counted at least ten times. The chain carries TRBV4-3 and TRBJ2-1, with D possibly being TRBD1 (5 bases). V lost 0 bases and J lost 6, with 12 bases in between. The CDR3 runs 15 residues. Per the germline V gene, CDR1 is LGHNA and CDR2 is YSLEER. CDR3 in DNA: TGCGCCAGCAGCCAAGATCAGGGTTCTAGCAATGAGCAGTTCTTC. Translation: CASSQDQGSSNEQFF.

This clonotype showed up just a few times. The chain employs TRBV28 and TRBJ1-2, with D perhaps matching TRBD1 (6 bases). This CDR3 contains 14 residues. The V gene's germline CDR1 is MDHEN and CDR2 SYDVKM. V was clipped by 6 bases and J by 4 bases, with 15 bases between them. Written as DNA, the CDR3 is TGTGCCAGCAGCCCACAGGGTAAACTCTATGGCTACACCTTC. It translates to CASSPQGKLYGYTF.

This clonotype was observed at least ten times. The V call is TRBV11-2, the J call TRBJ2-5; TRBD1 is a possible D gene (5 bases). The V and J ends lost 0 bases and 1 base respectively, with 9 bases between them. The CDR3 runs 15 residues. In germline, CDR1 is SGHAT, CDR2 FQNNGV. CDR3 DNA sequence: TGTGCCAGCAGCTTAGATACAGGAGTCCAAGAGACCCAGTACTTC. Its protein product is CASSLDTGVQETQYF.

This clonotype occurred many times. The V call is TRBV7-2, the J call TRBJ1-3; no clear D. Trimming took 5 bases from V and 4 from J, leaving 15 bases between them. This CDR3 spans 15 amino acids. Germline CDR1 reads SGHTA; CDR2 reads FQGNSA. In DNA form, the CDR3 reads TGTGCCAGCAGCCAGGCCTTCCTTGCGGGAAACACCATATATTTT. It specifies CASSQAFLAGNTIYF.

DNA for the CDR3: TGTGCCACCAGCAGAGAAGGGCGACTAGCGGGGATCTACAATGAGCAGTTCTTC. It specifies CATSREGRLAGIYNEQFF. The J gene is TRBJ2-1, the V gene TRBV15, with 11 bases aligning to TRBD2. The CDR3 loop spans 18 amino acids. Germline lookup yields CDR1 LNHNV and CDR2 YYDKDF (reference sequence). V lost 0 bases, J lost 3 bases, and 7 bases stayed unmatched.

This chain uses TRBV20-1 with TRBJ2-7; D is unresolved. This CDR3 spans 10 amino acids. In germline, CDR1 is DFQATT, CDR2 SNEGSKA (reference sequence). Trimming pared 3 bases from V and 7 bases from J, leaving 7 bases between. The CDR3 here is CSASIGEQYF. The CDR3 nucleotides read TGCAGTGCTAGTATTGGGGAGCAGTACTTC.

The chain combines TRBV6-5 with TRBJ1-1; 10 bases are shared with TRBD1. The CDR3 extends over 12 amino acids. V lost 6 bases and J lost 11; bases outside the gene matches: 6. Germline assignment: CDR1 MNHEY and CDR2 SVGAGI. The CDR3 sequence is CASSRTGGNAFF. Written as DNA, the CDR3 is TGTGCCAGCAGCCGGACAGGGGGGAATGCTTTCTTT.

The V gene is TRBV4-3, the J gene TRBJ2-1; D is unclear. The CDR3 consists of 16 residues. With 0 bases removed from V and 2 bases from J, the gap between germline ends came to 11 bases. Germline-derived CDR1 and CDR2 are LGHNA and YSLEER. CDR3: CASSQDRLRTYNEQFF. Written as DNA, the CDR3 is TGCGCCAGCAGCCAAGATCGGTTAAGGACCTACAATGAGCAGTTCTTC.

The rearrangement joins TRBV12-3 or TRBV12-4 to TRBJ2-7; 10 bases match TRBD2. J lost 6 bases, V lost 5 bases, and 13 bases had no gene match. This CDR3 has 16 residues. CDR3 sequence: CASSSGRALSLGEQYF. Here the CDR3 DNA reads TGTGCCAGCAGTAGCGGGAGGGCCCTTTCTCTTGGCGAGCAGTACTTC.

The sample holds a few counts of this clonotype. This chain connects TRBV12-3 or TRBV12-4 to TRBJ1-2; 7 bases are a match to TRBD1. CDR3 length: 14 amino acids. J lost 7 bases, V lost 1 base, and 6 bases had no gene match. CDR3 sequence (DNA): TGTGCCAGCAGTTTAGGACAGGGTATTTCTGGCTACACCTTC. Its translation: CASSLGQGISGYTF.

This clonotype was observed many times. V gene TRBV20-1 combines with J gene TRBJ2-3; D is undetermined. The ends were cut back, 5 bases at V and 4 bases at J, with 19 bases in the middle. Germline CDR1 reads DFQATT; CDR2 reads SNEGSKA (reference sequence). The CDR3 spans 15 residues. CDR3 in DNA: TGCAGTGCTCAGGATGGTACTCAAATCTCAGATACGCAGTATTTT. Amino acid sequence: CSAQDGTQISDTQYF.

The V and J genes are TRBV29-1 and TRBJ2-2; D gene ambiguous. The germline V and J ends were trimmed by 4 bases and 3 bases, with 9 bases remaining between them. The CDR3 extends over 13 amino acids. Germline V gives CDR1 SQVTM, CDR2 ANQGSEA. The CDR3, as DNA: TGCAGCGTTGGAGTCTTCGACACCGGGGAGCTGTTTTTT. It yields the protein CSVGVFDTGELFF.

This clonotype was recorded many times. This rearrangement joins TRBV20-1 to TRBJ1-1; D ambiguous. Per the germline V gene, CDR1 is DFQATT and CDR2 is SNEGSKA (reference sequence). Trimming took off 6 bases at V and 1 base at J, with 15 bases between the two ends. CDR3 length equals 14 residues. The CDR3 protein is CSAESVRTNTEAFF. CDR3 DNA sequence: TGCAGTGCCGAAAGTGTACGGACGAACACTGAAGCTTTCTTT.

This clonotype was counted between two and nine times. The CDR3 sequence is CASSSWGAGEQYF. As DNA, the CDR3 is TGTGCCAGCAGTTCGTGGGGCGCAGGCGAGCAGTACTTC. V and J are TRBV6-2 or TRBV6-3 and TRBJ2-7; possibly TRBD1 for D (5 bases). V dropped 4 bases and J dropped 6 bases, with 13 bases sitting between them. Germline V gene sequence: CDR1 MNHEY, CDR2 SVGEGT. CDR3 length: 13 residues.

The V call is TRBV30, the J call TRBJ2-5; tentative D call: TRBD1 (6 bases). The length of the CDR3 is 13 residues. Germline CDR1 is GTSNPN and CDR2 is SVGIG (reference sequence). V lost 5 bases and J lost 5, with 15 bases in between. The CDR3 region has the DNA TGTGCCTGGGTACAGGGTAGGGGGGAGACCCAGTACTTC. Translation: CAWVQGRGETQYF.

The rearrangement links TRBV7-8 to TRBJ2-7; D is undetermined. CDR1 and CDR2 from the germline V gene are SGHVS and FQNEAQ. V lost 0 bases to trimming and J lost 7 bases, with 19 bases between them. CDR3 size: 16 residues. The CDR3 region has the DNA TGTGCCAGCAGCTTAGCGCTTCTGGGCCCGGTTGGTGAGCAGTACTTC. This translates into CASSLALLGPVGEQYF.

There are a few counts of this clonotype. The CDR3 here is CSARSAGTMMGEQFF. The CDR3 DNA reads TGCAGTGCTAGAAGCGCGGGGACCATGATGGGTGAGCAGTTCTTC. The chain uses TRBV20-1 and TRBJ2-1, with D possibly being TRBD2 (6 bases). The CDR3 runs 15 residues. Trimming removed 2 bases from V and 9 bases from J, with 20 bases in between. The germline V gene encodes CDR1 DFQATT and CDR2 SNEGSKA (reference sequence).

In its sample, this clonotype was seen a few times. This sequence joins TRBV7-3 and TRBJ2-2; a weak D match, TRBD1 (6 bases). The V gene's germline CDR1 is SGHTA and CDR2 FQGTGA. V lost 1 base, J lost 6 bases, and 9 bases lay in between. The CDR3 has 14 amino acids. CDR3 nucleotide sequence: TGTGCCAGCAGCTTAATAGGGGGTCCCGGGGAGCTGTTTTTT. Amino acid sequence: CASSLIGGPGELFF.

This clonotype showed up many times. This CDR3 reads CASSLLRDREERGAFF. The CDR3 region has the DNA TGTGCCAGCAGTCTCCTCCGGGACAGGGAGGAGCGCGGAGCTTTCTTT. This chain connects TRBV11-2 to TRBJ1-1, with 9 bases that match TRBD1. The germline gives CDR1 SGHAT, CDR2 FQNNGV. Trimming cost V 6 bases and J 10 bases; bases outside gene matches: 18. This CDR3 is 16 amino acids long. Full variable domain (missing parts from reference TRBV11-2 and TRBJ1-1): EAGVAQSPRYKIIEKRQSVAFWCNPISGHATLYWYQQILGQGPKLLIQFQNNGVVDDSQLPKDRFSAERLKGVDSTLKIQPAKLEDSAVYLCASSLLRDREERGAFFGQGTRLTVV.